This T cell receptor beta chain stems from a study of T cells expressing NK-cell markers. TCRdb re-analyzed the 5' RACE reads; it lists each CDR3 protein once, without DNA. This sample lists some 500,000 distinct CDR3 sequences; its ten largest clones have approximately 1.5%. The CDR3 loop spans 16 amino acids. Germline CDR1 SGHRS, CDR2 YFSETQ. This clonotype was sampled from a woman aged 45-65 years in good health. V gene TRBV5-1 combines with J gene TRBJ2-5; lacking DNA, the TRBD2 call made by TCRdb goes unchecked. Sequenced: blood T cells: a sorted CD56 or NKG2C T cell subset, CD4+ or CD8+ T cells, or bulk PBMC T cells (not recorded which). CDR3 residues: CASRTGTSRPRETQYF.